A selection of T cell receptor beta chains follows, all from one sample in a study of CD8+ T cells in alopecia areata. Clones were read by immunoSEQ multiplex PCR, and TCRdb kept only the in-frame ones, dropping some. This repertoire shows around 5,900 clones, more than 55% found once; its top ten account for 8.5% to 9.5%. The sample here was skin, taken at approximately week 34, from a patient treated with tofacitinib. The origin of the receptors is a human donor with alopecia areata. Each CDR3 is given with its conserved first and last residue. A D gene is named only where the DNA matches it firmly. A clone size is listed for some rows: how often the clone was seen (once, few, many), or a class if it is expanded.

J	size	D	length	V	DNA	CDR3
TRBJ1-2	NA	TRBD1	13	TRBV29-1	TGCAGCACTTTGGCAGGGGGCAACTATGGCTACACCTTC	CSTLAGGNYGYTF
TRBJ1-2	NA	TRBD1	14	TRBV7-8	TGTGCCAGCAGCTCGCGGACAGGGTACCGTGGCTACACCTTC	CASSSRTGYRGYTF
TRBJ1-4	NA	NA	18	TRBV28	TGTGCCAGCAGTTTATCTGGGAGGGGTCGGCGGACTAATGAAAAACTGTTTTTT	CASSLSGRGRRTNEKLFF
TRBJ2-1	NA	NA	14	TRBV30	TGTGCCTGGACAACGCGGTCCCCCTACAATGAGCAGTTCTTC	CAWTTRSPYNEQFF
TRBJ2-2	NA	NA	14	TRBV30	TGTGCCTGGAGTGTTCTCGGGGGCACCGGGGAGCTGTTTTTT	CAWSVLGGTGELFF
TRBJ1-1	NA	TRBD1	13	TRBV19	TGTGCCAGTACACGGACAGGGATCACTGAAGCTTTCTTT	CASTRTGITEAFF
TRBJ1-5	few	TRBD1	14	TRBV6-5	TGTGCCAGCAGAGGGACAGGGGACAGGCAGCCCCAGCATTTT	CASRGTGDRQPQHF
TRBJ2-1	NA	TRBD2	17	TRBV11-2	TGTGCCAGCAGCTTAGGGTCTTGGGCTAGCGGGGGGCATGAGCAGTTCTTC	CASSLGSWASGGHEQFF
TRBJ2-7	NA	NA	13	TRBV6-5	TGTGCCAGCAAGAGGCTGGGGCCCTACGAGCAGTACTTC	CASKRLGPYEQYF
TRBJ2-3	NA	TRBD2	14	TRBV6-1	TGTGCCAGCAGTGGGACTAGCGGAACAGATACGCAGTATTTT	CASSGTSGTDTQYF
TRBJ1-4	once	TRBD1	12	TRBV7-8	TGTGCCAGCAGCTCCCGGACAGGGGAACTGTTTTTT	CASSSRTGELFF
TRBJ2-1	NA	NA	19	TRBV7-2	TGTGCCAGCAGCCGAGAAGGGACTCGCAGATCCAGCTCCTACAATGAGCAGTTCTTC	CASSREGTRRSSSYNEQFF
TRBJ2-2	few	TRBD2	16	TRBV5-1	TGCGCCAGCAGCTTGTCGACGGGAGGGGTCACCGGGGAGCTGTTTTTT	CASSLSTGGVTGELFF
TRBJ2-3	NA	TRBD2	17	TRBV29-1	TGCAGCGGATTAGCGGGGGCCTCGTCCATTCGCACAGATACGCAGTATTTT	CSGLAGASSIRTDTQYF
TRBJ2-4	NA	NA	15	TRBV7-9	TGTGCCAGCAGCTCCACGCCTGAGGGAAGAAACATTCAGTACTTC	CASSSTPEGRNIQYF
TRBJ2-3	few	TRBD2	16	TRBV23-1	TGCGCCAGCAGTCAATTCGGCGGGGGGCGCACAGATACGCAGTATTTT	CASSQFGGGRTDTQYF
TRBJ2-1	few	TRBD1	15	TRBV7-8	TGTGCCAGCAGCTCGGACAGGAGCTCCTACAATGAGCAGTTCTTC	CASSSDRSSYNEQFF
TRBJ2-7	NA	NA	14	TRBV19	TGTGCCAGTAGTATATACAGGGTAGACTACGAGCAGTACTTC	CASSIYRVDYEQYF
TRBJ2-5	NA	TRBD2	12	TRBV30	TGTGCCTGGAGTGTGGGAGGGGAGACCCAGTACTTC	CAWSVGGETQYF
TRBJ1-5	NA	NA	15	TRBV5-1	TGCGCCAGCAGTTCAGGGGAGGGGTCCGGTCAGCCCCAGCATTTT	CASSSGEGSGQPQHF
TRBJ2-1	NA	TRBD1	13	TRBV5-1	TGCGCCAGCAGCCCTAGACAGGGGGCCGAGCAGTTCTTC	CASSPRQGAEQFF
TRBJ2-2	NA	TRBD2	17	TRBV7-1	TGTGCCAGCAGCTCAGGCCTACTAGCGGGAGCTTCCGGGGAGCTGTTTTTT	CASSSGLLAGASGELFF
TRBJ2-1	NA	NA	16	TRBV10-3	TGTGCCATCAGTGCTCAGACTACCTTGTTTTACAATGAGCAGTTCTTC	CAISAQTTLFYNEQFF
TRBJ1-1	NA	NA	12	TRBV29-1	TGCAGCGTTGCGCCCTCTTGGAGGGAAGCTTTCTTT	CSVAPSWREAFF
TRBJ2-1	NA	NA	14	TRBV5-6	TGTGCCAGCAGCTTGGAACTCTACGGGACGGAGCAGTTCTTC	CASSLELYGTEQFF
TRBJ2-3	few	NA	14	TRBV6-5	TGTGCCAGCAGTCCCCAGACACGCACAGATACGCAGTATTTT	CASSPQTRTDTQYF
TRBJ1-5	NA	NA	15	TRBV7-8	TGTGCCAGCAGCTTAGCGGTTTTTCGGGGTCAGCCCCAGCATTTT	CASSLAVFRGQPQHF
TRBJ2-3	NA	TRBD2	15	TRBV6-1	TGTGCCAGCAGCCCACTAGCGGGAGCGACAGATACGCAGTATTTT	CASSPLAGATDTQYF
TRBJ1-3	NA	NA	16	TRBV4-3	TGCGCCAGCAGCCAACCGAGACTGATCTCTGGAAACACCATATATTTT	CASSQPRLISGNTIYF
TRBJ2-1	NA	NA	13	TRBV6-5	TGTGCCAGCAGAGTAGGACAGTTCAATGAGCAGTTCTTC	CASRVGQFNEQFF
TRBJ1-1	NA	NA	13	TRBV18	TGTGCCAGCTCACCTGGGAGTGCCACTGAAGCTTTCTTT	CASSPGSATEAFF
TRBJ2-7	NA	NA	13	TRBV27	TGTGCCAGCAGCCCCGGACAGTCCTACGAGCAGTACTTC	CASSPGQSYEQYF
TRBJ1-5	NA	NA	16	TRBV12-1	TGTGCCAGCAGCTTTGCACCGGGACAAGGGGGAAAGCCCCAGCATTTT	CASSFAPGQGGKPQHF
TRBJ2-2	NA	NA	14	TRBV9	TGTGCCAGCAGCGCCCAGGGGAGCACCGGGGAGCTGTTTTTT	CASSAQGSTGELFF
TRBJ2-2	NA	TRBD1	16	TRBV7-9	TGTGCCAGCAGCCTATCCGGGACAGGATCGGCCGGGGAGCTGTTTTTT	CASSLSGTGSAGELFF
TRBJ2-7	few	NA	13	TRBV5-6	TGTGCCAGCAGCTTGGGGCTGACCTACGAGCAGTACTTC	CASSLGLTYEQYF
TRBJ2-7	NA	TRBD1	14	TRBV4-1	TGCGCCAGCAGCCAACTCGGACAGGGCTACGAGCAGTACTTC	CASSQLGQGYEQYF
TRBJ2-5	NA	NA	12	TRBV7-8	TGTGCCAGCATTTCTCACCGGGAGACCCAGTACTTC	CASISHRETQYF
TRBJ1-6	few	NA	14	TRBV7-9	TGTGCCAGCAGCTTAGCCTCCCCGGATTCACCCCTCCACTTT	CASSLASPDSPLHF
TRBJ2-7	NA	NA	17	TRBV2	TGTGCCAGCAGTCACAGGATTTCCAACCCGAGCTCCTACGAGCAGTACTTC	CASSHRISNPSSYEQYF
TRBJ1-5	few	NA	12	TRBV28	TGTGCCAGCAGTCTGCTCCAGGGGCCCCAGCATTTT	CASSLLQGPQHF
TRBJ1-2	few	TRBD1	15	TRBV27	TGTGCCAGCAGTCCTGGGACAGGGCCATACTATGGCTACACCTTC	CASSPGTGPYYGYTF
TRBJ2-2	few	TRBD2	20	TRBV15	TGTGCCACCAGCAGATACGGACTAGCGAGTAGCGGGGGAAACACCGGGGAGCTGTTTTTT	CATSRYGLASSGGNTGELFF
TRBJ2-3	NA	NA	16	TRBV23-1	TGCGCCAGCAGTCTCCGGCAAGGGGGATTAACAGATACGCAGTATTTT	CASSLRQGGLTDTQYF
TRBJ2-5	NA	TRBD2	15	TRBV5-1	TGCGCCAGCAGCTCCTTAGCGGGAGGAGGGGAGACCCAGTACTTC	CASSSLAGGGETQYF